This T cell receptor beta chain was captured by sequencing in a study of blood T cell repertoires in COVID-19. Method: immunoSEQ multiplex PCR; TCRdb's copy keeps in-frame clones and lacks some. This table has about 290,000 clones, about 85% appearing once. This receptor was identified in a woman in her 50s with active or convalescent COVID-19. Sequenced sample: peripheral blood.

CDR3 sequence reads: CASSDKGSGYTF. For the CDR3, the DNA is TGTGCCAGCAGTGACAAGGGGTCTGGCTACACCTTC. V is TRBV2 and J is TRBJ1-2; perhaps TRBD1 as D (5 bases). The CDR3 totals 12 residues. CDR1 SNHLY and CDR2 FYNNEI come from the germline V gene. V was trimmed by 3 bases and J by 7 bases, leaving 9 bases between them. The entire variable domain, with the rest obtained from reference TRBV2 and TRBJ1-2, is as follows: EPEVTQTPSHQVTQMGQEVILRCVPISNHLYFYWYRQILGQKVEFLVSFYNNEISEKSEIFDDQFSVERPDGSNFTLKIRSTKLEDSAMYFCASSDKGSGYTFGSGTRLTVV.